Listed here are 5 T cell receptor beta chains from one sample, sequenced in a study of memory CD4+ T cells and cytomegalovirus serostatus. Some clones are missing from TCRdb's copy, which holds only in-frame ones; the method was immunoSEQ multiplex PCR. The repertoire has over 65,000 clones, less than 90% of them found once; the top ten carry around 0.77%. The sort gate was single viable CD3+CD4+CD8-CD45RO+ cells for memory CD4+ T cells. The material sequenced was memory CD4+ T cells from blood. These receptors were collected from an adult in good health and CMV-seronegative.

The rearrangement links TRBV6-1 to TRBJ1-5, with D possibly TRBD1 on 5 matching bases. Trimming pared 3 bases from V and 0 bases from J, leaving 9 bases between. CDR3 length: 15 residues. The germline V gene has CDR1 MNHNS and CDR2 SASEGT. The CDR3 here is CASSDQGNSNQPQHF. The CDR3 DNA sequence: TGTGCCAGCAGTGATCAGGGTAATAGCAATCAGCCCCAGCATTTT.

The chain carries TRBV10-3 and TRBJ2-5; a weak D match, TRBD1 (6 bases). Germline CDR1 reads ENHRY; CDR2 reads SYGVKD. V shed 6 bases and J shed 0 bases, with 14 bases lying between them. This CDR3 region has 15 residues. In nucleotides, the CDR3 is TGTGCCATCAGGGGGGACAAGGGGAACCAAGAGACCCAGTACTTC. This translates into CAIRGDKGNQETQYF.

The gene calls are TRBV25-1 and TRBJ1-4; TRBD1 matches at 7 bases. The V segment lost 4 bases and the J segment 2 bases; nucleotides outside the gene matches: 4. This CDR3 is 15 amino acids long. The germline gives CDR1 MGHDK, CDR2 SYGVNS. CDR3 sequence (DNA): TGTGCCAGCAGTGCGCAACAGGGGACTAATGAAAAACTGTTTTTT. Its translation: CASSAQQGTNEKLFF.

This chain connects TRBV2 to TRBJ1-1, with 9 bases aligning to TRBD1. V was clipped by 6 bases and J by 1 base; unmatched bases: 6. Germline V gene lookup returns CDR1 SNHLY and CDR2 FYNNEI. CDR3 size: 15 residues. The chain's CDR3 is CASRPTGGANTEAFF. The CDR3 DNA follows: TGTGCCAGCAGACCCACAGGGGGCGCGAACACTGAAGCTTTCTTT.

The rearrangement joins TRBV10-1 to TRBJ2-5; D may be TRBD1 (7 bases). This CDR3 region has 15 residues. The V end was cut by 2 bases, the J end by 2 bases, with 12 bases between. Germline-derived CDR1 and CDR2 are WNHNN and SYGVQD (reference sequence). CDR3 protein: CASSEGAGGQETQYF. The CDR3 DNA sequence: TGCGCCAGCAGTGAGGGGGCAGGGGGGCAAGAGACCCAGTACTTC.